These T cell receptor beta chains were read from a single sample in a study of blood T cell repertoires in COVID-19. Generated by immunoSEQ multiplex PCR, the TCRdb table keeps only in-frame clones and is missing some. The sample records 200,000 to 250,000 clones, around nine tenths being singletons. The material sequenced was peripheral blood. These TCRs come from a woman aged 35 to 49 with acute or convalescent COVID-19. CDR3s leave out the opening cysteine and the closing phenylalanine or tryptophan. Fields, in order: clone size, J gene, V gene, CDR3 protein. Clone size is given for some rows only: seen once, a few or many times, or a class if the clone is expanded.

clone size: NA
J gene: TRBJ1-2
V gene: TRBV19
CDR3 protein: ASSIEWLGGNYGYT

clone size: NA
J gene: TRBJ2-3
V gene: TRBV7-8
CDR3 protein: ASSLRGVAGTGTDTQY

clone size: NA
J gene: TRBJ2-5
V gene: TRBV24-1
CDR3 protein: ATSATPGTGDETQY

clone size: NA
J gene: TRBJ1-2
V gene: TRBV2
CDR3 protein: ASRVTGDHGYT

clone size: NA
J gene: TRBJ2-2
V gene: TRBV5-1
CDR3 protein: ASSFDGFTGELF

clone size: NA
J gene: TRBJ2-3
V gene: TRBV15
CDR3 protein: ATSRARSGVYTQY

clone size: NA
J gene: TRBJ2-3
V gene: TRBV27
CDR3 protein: ASSLLTGDGTDTQY

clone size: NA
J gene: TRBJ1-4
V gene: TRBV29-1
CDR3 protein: SVVGARGEKLF

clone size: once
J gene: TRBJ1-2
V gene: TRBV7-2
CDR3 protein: ASSLARRGSNGYT

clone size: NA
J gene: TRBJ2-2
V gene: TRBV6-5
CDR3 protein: ASSLTGTTGELF

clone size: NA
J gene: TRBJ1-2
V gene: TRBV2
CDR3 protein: ATQPQGLRYGYT

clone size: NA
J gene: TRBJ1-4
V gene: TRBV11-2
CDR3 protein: ASSQGYGNDEKLF

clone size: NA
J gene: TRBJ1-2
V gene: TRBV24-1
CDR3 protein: ATSDSRQGNYGYT

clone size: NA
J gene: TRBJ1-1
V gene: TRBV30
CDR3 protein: AWNWGPSGTEAF

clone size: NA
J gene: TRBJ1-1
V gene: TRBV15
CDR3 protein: ATSRAQGSTEAF

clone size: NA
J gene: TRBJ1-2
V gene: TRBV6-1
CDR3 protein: ASSERQAVTTYGYT

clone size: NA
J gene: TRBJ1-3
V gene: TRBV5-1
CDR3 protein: ASSRPGTGDGNTIY

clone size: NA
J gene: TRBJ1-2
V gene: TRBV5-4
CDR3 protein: ASSTSQGGEYGYT

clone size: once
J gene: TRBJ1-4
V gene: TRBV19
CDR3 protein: AGDRGLRREEKLF

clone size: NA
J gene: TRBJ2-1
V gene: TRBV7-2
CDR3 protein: ASSFDRGQYNEQF

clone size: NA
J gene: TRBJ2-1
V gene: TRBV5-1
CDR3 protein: ASSYGTSGAREQF

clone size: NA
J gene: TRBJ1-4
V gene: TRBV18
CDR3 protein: ASSPRDRAREKLF

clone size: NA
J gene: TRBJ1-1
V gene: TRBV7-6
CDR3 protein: ASSLGKGPRGPSTEAF

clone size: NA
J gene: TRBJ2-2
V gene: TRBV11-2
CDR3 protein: AYRGAANTGELF

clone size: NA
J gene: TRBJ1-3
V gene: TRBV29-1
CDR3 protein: SAEIQGKSGNTIY

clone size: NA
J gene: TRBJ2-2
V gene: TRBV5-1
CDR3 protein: ASSMTGESTGELF

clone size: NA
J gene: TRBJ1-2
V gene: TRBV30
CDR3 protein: AWSRLQGGGYT

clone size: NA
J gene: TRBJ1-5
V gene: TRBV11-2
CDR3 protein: ASSLNAGPQH

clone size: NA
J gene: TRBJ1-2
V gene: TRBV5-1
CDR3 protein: ASRPTGTNYGYT

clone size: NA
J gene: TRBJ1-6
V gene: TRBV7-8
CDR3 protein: ASSLAYRANSPLH

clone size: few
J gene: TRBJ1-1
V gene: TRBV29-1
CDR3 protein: SAQGARSPPNTEAF

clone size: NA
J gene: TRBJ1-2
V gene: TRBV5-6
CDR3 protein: ASSSREAGKGYT